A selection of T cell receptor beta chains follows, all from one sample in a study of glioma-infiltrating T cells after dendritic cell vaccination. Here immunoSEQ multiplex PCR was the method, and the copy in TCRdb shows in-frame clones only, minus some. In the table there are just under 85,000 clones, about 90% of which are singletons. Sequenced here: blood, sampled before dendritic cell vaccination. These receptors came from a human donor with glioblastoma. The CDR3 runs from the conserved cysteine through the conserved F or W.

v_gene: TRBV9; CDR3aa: CASSVRTGGGEQYF
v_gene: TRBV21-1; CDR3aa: CASSKGSGAGESTDTQYF
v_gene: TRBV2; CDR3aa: CARRRTSLTDTQYF
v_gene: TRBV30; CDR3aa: CAWSYRTEPQHF
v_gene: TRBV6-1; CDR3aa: CASKAPAGGPDEQFF
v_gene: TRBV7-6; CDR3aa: CASSLEDNAYNEQFF
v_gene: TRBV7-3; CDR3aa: CASSHGTANTGELFF
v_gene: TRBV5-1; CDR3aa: CASSLGGGLPSGELFF
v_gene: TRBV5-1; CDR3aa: CASSSTDTYGYTF
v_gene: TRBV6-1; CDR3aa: CASSETSADTQYF
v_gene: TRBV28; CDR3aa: CASSRQGRYEQYF
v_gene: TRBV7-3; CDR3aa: CASSATGAGGETQYF
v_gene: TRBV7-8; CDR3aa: CASSLPPGQGSSEQYF
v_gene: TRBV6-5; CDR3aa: CASNSRGGDGYTF
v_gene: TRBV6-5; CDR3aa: CASSGQVNTEAFF
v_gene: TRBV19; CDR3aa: CASSTRGNTEAFF
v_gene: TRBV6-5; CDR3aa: CASSRGDTQYF
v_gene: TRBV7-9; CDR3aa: CASSYSGMNTEAFF
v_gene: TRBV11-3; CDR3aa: CASSHGTGGETQYF
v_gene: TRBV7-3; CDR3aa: CASSSMVGETQYF
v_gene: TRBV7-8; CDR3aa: CASSIQVNTEAFF
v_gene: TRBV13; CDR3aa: CASSLDYGYTF
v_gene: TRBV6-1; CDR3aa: CASSEFSGAYNEQFF
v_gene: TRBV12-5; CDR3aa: CASGAFATGNQETQYF
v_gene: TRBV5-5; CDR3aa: CASSLEPLDRALTYF
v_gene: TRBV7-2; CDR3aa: CASSRLDEPTDTQYF
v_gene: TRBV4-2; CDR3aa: CASSQSRDIGAFF
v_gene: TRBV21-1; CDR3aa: CASNFYPFF
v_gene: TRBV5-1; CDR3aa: CASSLEASGTDTQYF
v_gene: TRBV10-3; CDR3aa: CAISEGGSYEQYF
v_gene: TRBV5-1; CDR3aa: CASSLEGNNSPLHF
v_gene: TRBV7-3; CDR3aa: CASSSPGSYNEQFF
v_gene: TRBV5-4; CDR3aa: CASSLGRGQGANYGYTF
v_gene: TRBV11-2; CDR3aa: CASSLSEINYGYTF
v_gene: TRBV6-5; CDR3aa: CASRGQGTTNEKLFF
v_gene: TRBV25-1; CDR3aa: CASSVQGTYEQYF
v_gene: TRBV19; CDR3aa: CASLDRGRERDIQYF
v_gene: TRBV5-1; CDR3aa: CASSLVLAGGNTDTQYF
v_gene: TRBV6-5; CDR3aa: CASSSGSSTDTQYF
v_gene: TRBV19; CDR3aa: CASSSYEKLFF
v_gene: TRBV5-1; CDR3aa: CASSLQGGNEKLFF
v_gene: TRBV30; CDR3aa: CAWRTRGREWEQYF
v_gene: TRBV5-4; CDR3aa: CASSAGPYYGYTF
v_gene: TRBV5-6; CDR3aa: CASSPFQGPSYNEQFF
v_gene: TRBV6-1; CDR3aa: CASRTSGEVGELFF
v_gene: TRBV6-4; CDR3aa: CASSEFGTSGIYNEQFF
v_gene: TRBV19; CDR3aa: CASSREGYTEAFF
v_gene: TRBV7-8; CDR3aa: CASSFAGTGARNTEAFF
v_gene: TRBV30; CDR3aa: CAWTTGGAFTDTQYF
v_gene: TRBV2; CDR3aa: CASSWARRGTEAFF
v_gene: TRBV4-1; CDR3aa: CASSQDVTAANQPQHF
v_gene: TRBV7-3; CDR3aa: CASSLLPGTGGYNEQFF